Listed below are T cell receptor beta chains from one sample, sequenced in a study of cytomegalovirus exposure and HLA in healthy donors. Here immunoSEQ multiplex PCR was the method, and the copy in TCRdb shows in-frame clones only, minus some. The table has 120,000 or so clones, roughly 80% seen once; the top ten hold 1.8%. The sample comprised PBMCs. The origin of the receptors is a young man in good health and CMV-seronegative. The CDR3 runs from the conserved cysteine through the conserved F or W. D genes are given only for firm matches.

J gene: TRBJ1-2; CDR3 length: 13; D gene: -; V gene: TRBV7-2; CDR3 protein: CASSLQGYDGYTF
J gene: TRBJ2-7; CDR3 length: 14; D gene: -; V gene: TRBV5-6; CDR3 protein: CASSLPTGRYEQYF
J gene: TRBJ2-2; CDR3 length: 16; D gene: -; V gene: TRBV14; CDR3 protein: CASSQRAGANTGELFF
J gene: TRBJ1-5; CDR3 length: 15; D gene: -; V gene: TRBV19; CDR3 protein: CASRSFRQANQPQHF
J gene: TRBJ1-2; CDR3 length: 13; D gene: -; V gene: TRBV7-3; CDR3 protein: CASSLTGGYGYTF
J gene: TRBJ2-1; CDR3 length: 16; D gene: -; V gene: TRBV7-2; CDR3 protein: CASSLVETGAYNEQFF
J gene: TRBJ1-2; CDR3 length: 14; D gene: TRBD1; V gene: TRBV11-2; CDR3 protein: CASSSQGVSYGYTF
J gene: TRBJ2-3; CDR3 length: 14; D gene: TRBD1; V gene: TRBV7-9; CDR3 protein: CASSRTGGSDTQYF
J gene: TRBJ2-5; CDR3 length: 15; D gene: -; V gene: TRBV5-6; CDR3 protein: CASALMGGPKKTQYF
J gene: TRBJ1-1; CDR3 length: 15; D gene: TRBD1; V gene: TRBV2; CDR3 protein: CASTTGGAKGTEAFF
J gene: TRBJ1-2; CDR3 length: 14; D gene: TRBD1; V gene: TRBV19; CDR3 protein: CASNVGQVNYGYTF
J gene: TRBJ1-1; CDR3 length: 16; D gene: TRBD1; V gene: TRBV6-5; CDR3 protein: CASSYIITGGGTEAFF
J gene: TRBJ2-1; CDR3 length: 16; D gene: -; V gene: TRBV27; CDR3 protein: CASSPRGGNSYNEQFF
J gene: TRBJ1-1; CDR3 length: 14; D gene: -; V gene: TRBV12-1; CDR3 protein: CASSRGEVNTEAFF
J gene: TRBJ2-1; CDR3 length: 17; D gene: TRBD2; V gene: TRBV4-3; CDR3 protein: CASSQDSGGGAYNEQFF
J gene: TRBJ2-7; CDR3 length: 14; D gene: TRBD1; V gene: TRBV5-1; CDR3 protein: CASSLPGTGYEQYF
J gene: TRBJ2-7; CDR3 length: 15; D gene: TRBD2; V gene: TRBV14; CDR3 protein: CASSQDTLAGDEQYF
J gene: TRBJ1-2; CDR3 length: 17; D gene: TRBD1; V gene: TRBV19; CDR3 protein: CASSSLGEGTGDFGYTF
J gene: TRBJ1-1; CDR3 length: 14; D gene: -; V gene: TRBV9; CDR3 protein: CASSAPGMNTEAFF
J gene: TRBJ1-2; CDR3 length: 14; D gene: TRBD1; V gene: TRBV6-1; CDR3 protein: CAIYARDRGPGYTF
J gene: TRBJ2-5; CDR3 length: 15; D gene: -; V gene: TRBV7-9; CDR3 protein: CASSPMTGTQETQYF
J gene: TRBJ2-5; CDR3 length: 15; D gene: -; V gene: TRBV4-3; CDR3 protein: CASSQDEEAWETQYF
J gene: TRBJ1-1; CDR3 length: 20; D gene: TRBD1; V gene: TRBV5-1; CDR3 protein: CASSLASWTGDLGRITEAFF
J gene: TRBJ2-1; CDR3 length: 14; D gene: TRBD2; V gene: TRBV7-2; CDR3 protein: CASSLGRGYNEQFF
J gene: TRBJ1-2; CDR3 length: 14; D gene: -; V gene: TRBV29-1; CDR3 protein: CSVETPGPPGGYTF
J gene: TRBJ1-1; CDR3 length: 15; D gene: TRBD1; V gene: TRBV10-1; CDR3 protein: CARKGTGGMNTEAFF
J gene: TRBJ1-1; CDR3 length: 15; D gene: TRBD1; V gene: TRBV7-9; CDR3 protein: CASSLDRGKNTEAFF
J gene: TRBJ1-1; CDR3 length: 15; D gene: -; V gene: TRBV19; CDR3 protein: CASSSSGGVNTEAFF
J gene: TRBJ2-5; CDR3 length: 15; D gene: TRBD1; V gene: TRBV6-5; CDR3 protein: CASSYRGRGKETQYF
J gene: TRBJ1-5; CDR3 length: 16; D gene: -; V gene: TRBV18; CDR3 protein: CASSPLPRGGNQPQHF
J gene: TRBJ2-3; CDR3 length: 14; D gene: -; V gene: TRBV27; CDR3 protein: CASSLSGPTDTQYF
J gene: TRBJ2-7; CDR3 length: 15; D gene: -; V gene: TRBV6-1; CDR3 protein: CASSETVSSSYEQYF
J gene: TRBJ1-6; CDR3 length: 16; D gene: TRBD1; V gene: TRBV19; CDR3 protein: CASSWGQGNYNSPLHF
J gene: TRBJ1-1; CDR3 length: 15; D gene: -; V gene: TRBV27; CDR3 protein: CASSLSFWGGTEAFF
J gene: TRBJ1-5; CDR3 length: 16; D gene: -; V gene: TRBV5-8; CDR3 protein: CASSLVGARGNQPQHF
J gene: TRBJ1-2; CDR3 length: 16; D gene: TRBD1; V gene: TRBV18; CDR3 protein: CASSPRMTGGSGGYTF
J gene: TRBJ2-1; CDR3 length: 19; D gene: TRBD2; V gene: TRBV14; CDR3 protein: CASSTRLAGGRRSYNEQFF
J gene: TRBJ2-5; CDR3 length: 14; D gene: -; V gene: TRBV27; CDR3 protein: CASQTHGGQETQYF
J gene: TRBJ1-2; CDR3 length: 11; D gene: -; V gene: TRBV7-9; CDR3 protein: CAARTNYGYTF
J gene: TRBJ1-6; CDR3 length: 15; D gene: -; V gene: TRBV6-5; CDR3 protein: CASRSPYEGGTPLHF
J gene: TRBJ1-5; CDR3 length: 15; D gene: -; V gene: TRBV7-8; CDR3 protein: CASSLASDKGQPQHF
J gene: TRBJ2-3; CDR3 length: 16; D gene: TRBD2; V gene: TRBV5-1; CDR3 protein: CASSLEGSGAQVTQYF
J gene: TRBJ1-2; CDR3 length: 13; D gene: -; V gene: TRBV6-1; CDR3 protein: CASSESNSYGYTF
J gene: TRBJ1-2; CDR3 length: 13; D gene: -; V gene: TRBV27; CDR3 protein: CASSYRGSDGYTF
J gene: -; CDR3 length: 14; D gene: TRBD1; V gene: TRBV7-2; CDR3 protein: CASSYPGQYYEQYF